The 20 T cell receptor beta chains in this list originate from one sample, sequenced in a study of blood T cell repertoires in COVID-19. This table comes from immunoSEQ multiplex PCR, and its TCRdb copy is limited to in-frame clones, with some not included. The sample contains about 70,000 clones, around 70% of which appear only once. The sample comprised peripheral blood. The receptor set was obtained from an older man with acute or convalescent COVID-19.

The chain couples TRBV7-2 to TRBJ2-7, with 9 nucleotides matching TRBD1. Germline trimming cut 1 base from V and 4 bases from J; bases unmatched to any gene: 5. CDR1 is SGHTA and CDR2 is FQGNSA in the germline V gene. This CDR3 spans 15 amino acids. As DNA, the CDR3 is TGTGCCAGCAGCTTAGGGGACAGGGTCGTATACGAGCAGTACTTC. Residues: CASSLGDRVVYEQYF. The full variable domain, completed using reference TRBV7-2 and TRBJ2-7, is GAGVSQSPSNKVTEKGKDVELRCDPISGHTALYWYRQSLGQGLEFLIYFQGNSAPDKSGLPSDRFSAERTGGSVSTLTIQRTQQEDSAVYLCASSLGDRVVYEQYFGPGTRLTVT.

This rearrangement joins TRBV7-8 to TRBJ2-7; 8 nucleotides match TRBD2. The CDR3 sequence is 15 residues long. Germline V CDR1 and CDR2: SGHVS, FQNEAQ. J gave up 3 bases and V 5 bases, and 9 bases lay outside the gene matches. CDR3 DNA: TGTGCCAGCAGCCGAGGGGTAGCGGGATACTACGAGCAGTACTTC. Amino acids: CASSRGVAGYYEQYF.

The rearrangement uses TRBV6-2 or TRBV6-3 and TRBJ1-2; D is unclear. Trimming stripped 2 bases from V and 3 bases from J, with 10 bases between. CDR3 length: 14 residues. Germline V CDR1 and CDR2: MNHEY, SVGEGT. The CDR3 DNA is TGTGCCAGCAGTTACGGCTACGGAGACTATGGCTACACCTTC. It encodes CASSYGYGDYGYTF.

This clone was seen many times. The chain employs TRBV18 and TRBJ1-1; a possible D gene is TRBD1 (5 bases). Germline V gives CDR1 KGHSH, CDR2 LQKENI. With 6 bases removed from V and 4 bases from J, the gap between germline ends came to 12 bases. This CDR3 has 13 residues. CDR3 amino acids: CASSLRGGTEAFF. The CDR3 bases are TGTGCCAGCTCCCTAAGGGGCGGCACTGAAGCTTTCTTT.

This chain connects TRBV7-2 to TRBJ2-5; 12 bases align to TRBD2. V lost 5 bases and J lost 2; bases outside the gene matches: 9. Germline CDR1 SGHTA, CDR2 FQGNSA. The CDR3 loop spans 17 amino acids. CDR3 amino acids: CASSPLFGLAGQETQYF. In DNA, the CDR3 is TGTGCCAGCAGCCCACTTTTCGGACTAGCGGGGCAAGAGACCCAGTACTTC.

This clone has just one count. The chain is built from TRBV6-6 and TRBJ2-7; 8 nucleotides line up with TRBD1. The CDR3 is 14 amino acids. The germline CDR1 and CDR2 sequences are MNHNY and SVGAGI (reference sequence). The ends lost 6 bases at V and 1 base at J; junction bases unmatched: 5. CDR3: CASSLRQGSYEQYF. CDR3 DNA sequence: TGTGCCAGCAGCCTCCGACAGGGGTCCTACGAGCAGTACTTC.

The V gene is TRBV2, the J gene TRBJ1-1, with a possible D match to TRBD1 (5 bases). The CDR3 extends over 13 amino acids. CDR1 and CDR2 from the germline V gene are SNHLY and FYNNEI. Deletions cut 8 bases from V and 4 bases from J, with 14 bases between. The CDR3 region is CASEAGVSTEAFF. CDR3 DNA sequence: TGTGCCAGCGAAGCGGGGGTGAGCACTGAAGCTTTCTTT.

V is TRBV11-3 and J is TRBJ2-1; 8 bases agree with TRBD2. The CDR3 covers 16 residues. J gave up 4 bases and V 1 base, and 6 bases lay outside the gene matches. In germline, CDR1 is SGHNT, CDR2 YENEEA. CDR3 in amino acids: CASSLAGGVKYNEQFF. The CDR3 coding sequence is TGTGCCAGCAGCTTAGCGGGAGGGGTGAAATACAATGAGCAGTTCTTC.

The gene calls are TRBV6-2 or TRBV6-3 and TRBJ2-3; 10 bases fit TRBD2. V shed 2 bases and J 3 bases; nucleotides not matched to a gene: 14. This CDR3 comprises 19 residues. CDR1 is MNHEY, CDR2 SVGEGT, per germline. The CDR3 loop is CASSYGPGLAGVVTDTQYF. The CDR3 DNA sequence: TGTGCCAGCAGTTACGGTCCGGGGCTAGCGGGAGTAGTAACAGATACGCAGTATTTT.

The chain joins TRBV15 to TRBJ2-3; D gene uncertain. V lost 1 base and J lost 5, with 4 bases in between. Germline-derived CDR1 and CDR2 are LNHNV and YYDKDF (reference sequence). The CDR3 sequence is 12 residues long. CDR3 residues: CATSRVKDTQYF. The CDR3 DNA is TGTGCCACCAGCAGAGTCAAAGATACGCAGTATTTT.

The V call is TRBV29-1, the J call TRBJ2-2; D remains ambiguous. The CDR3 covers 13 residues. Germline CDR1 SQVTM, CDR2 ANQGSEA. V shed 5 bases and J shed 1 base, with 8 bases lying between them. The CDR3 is CSVNQENTGELFF. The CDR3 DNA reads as TGCAGCGTTAACCAGGAGAACACCGGGGAGCTGTTTTTT.

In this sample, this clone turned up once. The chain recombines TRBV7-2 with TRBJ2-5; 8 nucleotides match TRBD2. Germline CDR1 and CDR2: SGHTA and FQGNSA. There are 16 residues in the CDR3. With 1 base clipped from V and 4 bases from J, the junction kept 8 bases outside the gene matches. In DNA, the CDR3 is TGTGCCAGCAGCTTAGTGGCTAGCGGGTCTGGAGAGACCCAGTACTTC. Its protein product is CASSLVASGSGETQYF.

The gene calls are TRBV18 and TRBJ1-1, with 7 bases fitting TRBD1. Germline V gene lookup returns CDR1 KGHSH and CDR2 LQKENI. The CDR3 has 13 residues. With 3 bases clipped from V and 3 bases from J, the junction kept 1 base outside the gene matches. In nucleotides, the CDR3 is TGTGCCAGCTCACCCCAGGGGGACACTGAAGCTTTCTTT. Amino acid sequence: CASSPQGDTEAFF.

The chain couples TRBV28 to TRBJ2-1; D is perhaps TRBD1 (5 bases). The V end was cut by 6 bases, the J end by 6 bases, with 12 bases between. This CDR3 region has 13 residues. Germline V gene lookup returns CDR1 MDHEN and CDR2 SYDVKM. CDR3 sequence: CASRWGTSNEQFF. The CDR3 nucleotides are TGTGCCAGCAGATGGGGCACCAGCAATGAGCAGTTCTTC.

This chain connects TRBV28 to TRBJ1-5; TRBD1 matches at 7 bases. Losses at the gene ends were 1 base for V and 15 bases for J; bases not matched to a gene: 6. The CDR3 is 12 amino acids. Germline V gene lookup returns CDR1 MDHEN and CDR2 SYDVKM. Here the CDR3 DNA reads TGTGCCAGCAGTTTATCCCGGGACAGAAGGCATTTT. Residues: CASSLSRDRRHF.

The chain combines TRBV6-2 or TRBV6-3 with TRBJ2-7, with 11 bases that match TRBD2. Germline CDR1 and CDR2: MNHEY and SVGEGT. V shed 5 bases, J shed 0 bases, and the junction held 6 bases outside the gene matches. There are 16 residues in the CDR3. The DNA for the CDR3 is TGTGCCAGCAGTCCCGCCGGGACTAGCGGCTCCTACGAGCAGTACTTC. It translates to CASSPAGTSGSYEQYF.

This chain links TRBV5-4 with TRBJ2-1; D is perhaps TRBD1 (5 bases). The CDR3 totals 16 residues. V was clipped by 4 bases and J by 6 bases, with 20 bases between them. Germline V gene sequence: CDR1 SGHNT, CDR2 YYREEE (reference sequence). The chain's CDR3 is CASSLGQNDRLNEQFF. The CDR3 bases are TGTGCCAGCAGCCTGGGCCAAAATGACAGACTCAATGAGCAGTTCTTC. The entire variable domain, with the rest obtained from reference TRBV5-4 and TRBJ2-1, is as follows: ETGVTQSPTHLIKTRGQQVTLRCSSQSGHNTVSWYQQALGQGPQFIFQYYREEENGRGNFPPRFSGLQFPNYSSELNVNALELDDSALYLCASSLGQNDRLNEQFFGPGTRLTVL.

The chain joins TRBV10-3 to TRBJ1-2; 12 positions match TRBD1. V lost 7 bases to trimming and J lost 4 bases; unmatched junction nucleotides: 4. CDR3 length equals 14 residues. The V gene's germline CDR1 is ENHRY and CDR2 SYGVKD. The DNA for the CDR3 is TGTGCCATCACCCCGGGACAGGGGGCCTATGGCTACACCTTC. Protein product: CAITPGQGAYGYTF.

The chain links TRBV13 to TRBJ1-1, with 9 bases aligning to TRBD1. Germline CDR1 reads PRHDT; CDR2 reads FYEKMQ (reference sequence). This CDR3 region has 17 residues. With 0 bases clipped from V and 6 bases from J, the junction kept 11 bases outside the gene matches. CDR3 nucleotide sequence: TGTGCCAGCAGCTTAGGCATGGGATACAGGGGGCAGGCTGAAGCTTTCTTT. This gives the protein CASSLGMGYRGQAEAFF.

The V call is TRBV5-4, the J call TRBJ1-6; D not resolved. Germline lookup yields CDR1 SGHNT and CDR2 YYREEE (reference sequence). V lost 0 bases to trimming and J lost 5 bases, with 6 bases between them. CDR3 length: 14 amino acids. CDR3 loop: CASSLGLDNSPLHF. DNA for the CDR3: TGTGCCAGCAGCTTGGGGCTGGATAATTCACCCCTCCACTTT.